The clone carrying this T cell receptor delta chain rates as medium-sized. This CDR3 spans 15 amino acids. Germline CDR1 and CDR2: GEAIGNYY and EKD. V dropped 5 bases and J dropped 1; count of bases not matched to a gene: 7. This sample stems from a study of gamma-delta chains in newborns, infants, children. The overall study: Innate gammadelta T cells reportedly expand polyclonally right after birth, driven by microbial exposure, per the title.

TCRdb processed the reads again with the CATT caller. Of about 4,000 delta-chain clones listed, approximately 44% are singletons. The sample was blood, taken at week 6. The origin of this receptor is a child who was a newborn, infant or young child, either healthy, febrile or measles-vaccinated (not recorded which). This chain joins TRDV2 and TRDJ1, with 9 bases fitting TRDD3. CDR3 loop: CACVGLGEGTDKLIF. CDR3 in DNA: TGTGCCTGTGTTGGACTGGGGGAGGGCACCGATAAACTCATCTTT.